The 17 T cell receptor beta chains listed next were all sequenced from one sample in a study of blood T cell repertoires in COVID-19. Generated by immunoSEQ multiplex PCR, the TCRdb table keeps only in-frame clones and is missing some. Of 85,000 to 120,000 clones listed, roughly 92% were seen once; the top ten hold 1.5% to 2.5%. Sequencing was done on a sample of peripheral blood. The receptors originated from a woman in her 50s with COVID-19, enrolled during active disease.

Comments on this clone: Other DNA sequences from this sample encode an identical CDR3 as well. The chain carries TRBV11-1 and TRBJ2-5, with D unresolved. Germline assignment: CDR1 SGHAT and CDR2 FQDESV (reference sequence). Deletions cut 3 bases from V and 3 bases from J, with 8 bases between. The CDR3 contains 13 residues. CDR3 loop: CASSLTGEETQYF. CDR3 DNA sequence: TGTGCCAGCAGCTTGACTGGTGAAGAGACCCAGTACTTC.

For this clone: An end of the junction does not agree with germline; a read error may underlie this. Different DNA sequences within this sample yield the same CDR3. The rearrangement links TRBV13 to TRBJ2-1; D possibly matches TRBD1 or TRBD2 (7 bases each). CDR3 size: 13 residues. In germline, CDR1 is PRHDT, CDR2 FYEKMQ (reference sequence). The CDR3 DNA reads as TGTGCTAGCAGCGGGACAGATTACAATGAGCAGTTCTTC. It encodes CASSGTDYNEQFF.

The chain recombines TRBV2 with TRBJ1-5; possibly TRBD1 for D (5 bases). The germline gives CDR1 SNHLY, CDR2 FYNNEI. Deletions cut 5 bases from V and 6 bases from J, with 8 bases between. The CDR3 has 12 residues. The CDR3 region has the DNA TGTGCCAGCAGTAGGGGAGGTCAGCCCCAGCATTTT. This gives the protein CASSRGGQPQHF.

The chain joins TRBV10-3 to TRBJ2-7, with 7 bases that match TRBD1. Germline CDR1 is ENHRY and CDR2 is SYGVKD. The CDR3 consists of 14 residues. The V and J ends lost 10 bases and 4 bases, in that order; junction bases with no gene match: 13. The CDR3 DNA sequence: TGTGCCACCGGGAAGGACAGGAGTCTTTACGAGCAGTACGTC. It encodes CATGKDRSLYEQYV.

The CDR3 coding sequence is TGTGCCAGTAGTATAGGGCGCCAGGGAATAGGGTATGGCTACACCTTC. This sequence encodes CASSIGRQGIGYGYTF. The chain uses TRBV19 and TRBJ1-2; tentatively, D is TRBD1 (5 bases). The CDR3 has 16 residues. Germline V lookup: CDR1 LNHDA, CDR2 SQIVND (reference sequence). The germline V and J ends were trimmed by 1 base and 5 bases, with 17 bases remaining between them.

This clone was detected once. The chain couples TRBV3-1 (or the pseudogene TRBV3-2) to TRBJ1-1, with D hard to call. The CDR3 runs to 15 residues. Germline V lookup: CDR1 LGHDT, CDR2 YNNKEL (reference sequence). Trimming removed 2 bases at V and 5 bases at J, with 15 bases between. CDR3: CASSQNVAGLTEAFF. The CDR3 nucleotides are TGTGCCAGCAGCCAAAACGTTGCGGGTTTAACTGAAGCTTTCTTT.

The gene calls are TRBV6-6 and TRBJ1-5, with TRBD1 matching over 8 bases. The V segment lost 5 bases and the J segment 1 base; nucleotides outside the gene matches: 7. The germline V gene encodes CDR1 MNHNY and CDR2 SVGAGI (reference sequence). The CDR3 totals 16 residues. CDR3 protein: CASSKIQGVSNQPQHF. The CDR3 DNA follows: TGTGCCAGCAGTAAGATACAGGGGGTCAGCAATCAGCCCCAGCATTTT.

A remark on this clone: No DNA is shown, since the ends of the CDR3 on it are uncertain; the CDR3 is the one TCRdb lists. The chain couples TRBV12-2 to TRBJ2-3; the table's D call of TRBD2 was not tested on the DNA. TRBV12-2 is designated a pseudogene. The CDR3 spans 13 residues, counting both ends. CDR3: CASRLAVAAGTYF.

The chain carries TRBV6-1 and TRBJ1-5; the D is unclear. Trimming shortened V by 2 bases and J by 7 bases, and 15 bases separated the two germline ends. The CDR3 loop spans 15 amino acids. Germline loops: CDR1 MNHNS, CDR2 SASEGT. The CDR3 is CASSESRPGGQPQHF. The CDR3 DNA follows: TGTGCCAGCAGTGAATCCCGGCCGGGAGGCCAGCCCCAGCATTTT.

This rearrangement joins TRBV10-2 to TRBJ2-7, with TRBD2 matching 10 bases. Germline CDR1 reads WSHSY; CDR2 reads SAAADI. The ends lost 0 bases at V and 11 bases at J; junction bases unmatched: 4. CDR3 length: 13 residues. The CDR3 is CASSESSSGGEYV. Here the CDR3 DNA reads TGCGCCAGCAGTGAGTCGTCGAGCGGGGGGGAGTACGTC.

This clone occurred once. The chain joins TRBV4-2 to TRBJ2-3; TRBD1 aligns across 7 bases. Germline values: CDR1 LGHNA, CDR2 YNFKEQ. After removal of 2 bases from V and 5 bases from J, the junction contained 7 bases not matched to a gene. The CDR3 extends over 15 amino acids. CDR3: CASSQIDRDQDTQYF. The CDR3 DNA is TGTGCCAGCAGCCAAATAGACAGGGATCAAGATACGCAGTATTTT.

This chain links TRBV4-1 with TRBJ2-5; a weak D match, TRBD2 (7 bases). CDR1 MGHRA and CDR2 YSYEKL come from the germline V gene. Trimming shortened V by 1 base and J by 2 bases, and 14 bases separated the two germline ends. The CDR3 is 16 amino acids. CDR3: CASSQVLGGPQETQYF. As DNA, the CDR3 is TGCGCCAGCAGCCAAGTCCTCGGGGGGCCACAAGAGACCCAGTACTTC.

This clone was seen just once. V and J are TRBV7-2 and TRBJ2-7; 7 bases align to TRBD2. Germline trimming cut 5 bases from V and 2 bases from J; bases unmatched to any gene: 9. The CDR3 is 15 amino acids. Germline V CDR1 and CDR2: SGHTA, FQGNSA. In nucleotides, the CDR3 is TGTGCCAGCAGCCTTATTGGGGGGGGTACCTACGAGCAGTACTTC. Its protein is CASSLIGGGTYEQYF.

The chain has TRBV9 and TRBJ1-2; the D gene is possibly TRBD1 (6 bases). Germline CDR1 is SGDLS and CDR2 is YYNGEE. The CDR3 loop spans 15 amino acids. V lost 4 bases and J lost 5, with 18 bases in between. For the CDR3, the DNA is TGTGCCAGCAGCCCTAGCTCGGGACATCAGTATGGCTACACCTTC. Translating gives CASSPSSGHQYGYTF.

Remarks on this clone: Germline and junction disagree at one end, which may indicate a read error. The rearrangement joins TRBV6-6 to TRBJ1-2, with a tentative D call TRBD1 (6 bases). The V gene's germline CDR1 is MNHNY and CDR2 SVGAGI (reference sequence). The CDR3 runs 12 residues. DNA of the CDR3: TGTGCCAGCAGCTCCTTAGGGGGGGCAGGGTTCTTC. Its protein product is CASSSLGGAGFF.

The chain couples TRBV6-6 to TRBJ2-3, with TRBD2 matching over 12 bases. The V gene end was trimmed by 6 bases and the J gene end by 0 bases; junction bases not matched to a gene: 4. CDR3 length equals 16 residues. CDR1 and CDR2 (germline): MNHNY, SVGAGI (reference sequence). In DNA, the CDR3 is TGTGCCAGCAGGTCCCTAGCGGGGGGGAGCACAGATACGCAGTATTTT. Amino acid sequence: CASRSLAGGSTDTQYF.

This clone was counted a few times. J is TRBJ1-3 and V is TRBV11-2; D might be TRBD1 (6 bases). CDR1 and CDR2 from the germline V gene are SGHAT and FQNNGV. The CDR3 is 14 amino acids. Trimming took 5 bases from V and 4 from J, leaving 12 bases between them. CDR3 amino acids: CASSPTGHGNTIYF. The CDR3 region has the DNA TGTGCCAGCAGCCCTACAGGGCACGGAAACACCATATATTTT. Using reference TRBV11-2 and TRBJ1-3 for the parts outside the CDR3, the full variable domain is EAGVAQSPRYKIIEKRQSVAFWCNPISGHATLYWYQQILGQGPKLLIQFQNNGVVDDSQLPKDRFSAERLKGVDSTLKIQPAKLEDSAVYLCASSPTGHGNTIYFGEGSWLTVV.